This is a list of T cell receptor beta chains from one sample in a study of T-cell reconstitution after alpha-beta-depleted transplantation in children. MiXCR, run by TCRdb on the PCR reads, gives a single entry per CDR3 protein. The profile shows 60,000 or so distinct CDR3 sequences, 44% of them singletons. The sample was PBMCs, mostly from graft donor cells, taken 360 days after TCRalphabeta/CD19-depleted stem cell transplant. These receptors came from a male patient aged 10-17 years who had a stem cell transplant for acute lymphoblastic leukemia, so the T cells may come from the graft donor. Both conserved end residues are part of each CDR3. A D gene is named only where the DNA matches it firmly. Expanded clones get a size class; other rows say once, few or many, or leave the size out.

D: TRBD1
V: TRBV25-1
J: TRBJ2-2
size: NA
CDR3: CASSYGTGDTGELFF
DNA: TGTGCCAGCAGTTATGGGACAGGGGACACCGGGGAGCTGTTTTTT

D: NA
V: TRBV12-3/TRBV12-4
J: TRBJ2-7
size: many
CDR3: CASRLVGSNYEQYF
DNA: TGTGCCAGCAGACTCGTCGGGTCCAACTACGAGCAGTACTTC

D: NA
V: TRBV9
J: TRBJ1-2
size: NA
CDR3: CASQDTSNYGYTF
DNA: TGTGCCAGCCAGGACACTTCTAACTATGGCTACACCTTC

D: TRBD1
V: TRBV15
J: TRBJ1-5
size: NA
CDR3: CATSREGTGVQPQHF
DNA: TGTGCCACCAGCAGAGAGGGAACAGGGGTTCAGCCCCAGCATTTT

D: NA
V: TRBV6-7
J: TRBJ2-1
size: few
CDR3: CASSTPDMNEQFF
DNA: TGTGCCAGCAGCACCCCCGATATGAATGAGCAGTTCTTC

D: TRBD1
V: TRBV20-1
J: TRBJ2-7
size: NA
CDR3: CSAQQGAGYEQYF
DNA: TGCAGTGCCCAACAGGGGGCTGGCTACGAGCAGTACTTC

D: NA
V: TRBV29-1
J: TRBJ2-3
size: NA
CDR3: CSSLGADTQYF
DNA: TGCAGCTCCTTGGGGGCAGATACGCAGTATTTT

D: NA
V: TRBV20-1
J: TRBJ1-5
size: NA
CDR3: CSARLGLSNQPQHF
DNA: TGCAGTGCTAGACTGGGGCTTAGCAATCAGCCCCAGCATTTT

D: TRBD2
V: TRBV4-3
J: TRBJ2-1
size: NA
CDR3: CASSQDHHGGAYNEQFF
DNA: TGCGCCAGCAGCCAAGATCATCACGGGGGGGCTTACAATGAGCAGTTCTTC

D: NA
V: TRBV4-1
J: TRBJ2-1
size: NA
CDR3: CASSQDDDYNEQFF
DNA: TGCGCCAGCAGCCAAGATGATGACTACAATGAGCAGTTCTTC

D: NA
V: TRBV7-2
J: TRBJ2-7
size: NA
CDR3: CASSFWGYEQYF
DNA: TGTGCCAGCAGCTTTTGGGGGTACGAGCAGTACTTC

D: TRBD2
V: TRBV5-1
J: TRBJ2-7
size: few
CDR3: CASSWGLAGSYEQYF
DNA: TGCGCCAGCAGCTGGGGACTAGCGGGGTCCTACGAGCAGTACTTC

D: NA
V: TRBV12-3/TRBV12-4
J: TRBJ1-1
size: NA
CDR3: CASNYGDRSTEAFF
DNA: TGTGCCAGCAATTATGGGGATAGAAGCACTGAAGCTTTCTTT

D: NA
V: TRBV7-9
J: TRBJ1-1
size: NA
CDR3: CASSPGGRTEAFF
DNA: TGTGCCAGCAGCCCGGGGGGCCGCACTGAAGCTTTCTTT